This T cell receptor beta chain appears in the sequencing data of a study of shared clonotypes between healthy human individuals (dated by TCRdb to 2018 to 2021). In terms of the full investigation: The cohort included a few men and a couple of women between 18 and 49 years of age. For each donor, CD4 naive and CD4 memory were each run on three plates, CD8 naive on two plates, and CD8 memory on one plate. Libraries were prepared and TCR repertoires were sequenced by different laboratories using diverse techniques, in order to increase sequencing depth and limit assay-specific biases. Between about 0.8 and 9 billion PBMCs per donor were obtained by leukapheresis. Blood TCR repertoires of five healthy adults were deeply sequenced to estimate repertoire size and the extent of clonotype sharing between individuals.

Healthy HIV-negative adults with no recently reported acute infections or vaccinations were included as donors. Every donor was a Caucasian adult residing in Nashville, Tennessee, USA. CD4+ T cells were enriched by magnetic negative selection; naive cells were then positively selected on CD45RA, and the negative fraction formed the memory subset. Blood was collected by leukapheresis, and PBMCs were isolated by Ficoll-Histopaque density gradient centrifugation and then cryopreserved in liquid nitrogen vapor phase. Purity and quantity of every magnetically sorted T cell population were checked by analytical flow cytometry. From each sorted fraction, genomic DNA was isolated and quantified by UV absorbance on a Nanodrop 2000c. Trimming accounts for 8 bases at V and 3 bases at J, while the number of junction bases matched to no gene is 6. The CDR3 goes from the cysteine to the phenylalanine over 14 residues. Only the CDR3 DNA stays, 42 bases, in frame from base 1. Via the germline V gene, CDR1 is SNHLY and CDR2 FYNNEI.

On the study overall, not on this receptor specifically: Based on pairwise subsampling, the degree of clonotype sharing among donors was expected to be affected by sequencing depth. Sampling was limited to blood, and TCR repertoires in tissue likely differ from TCR repertoires in blood. The genetic and exposure-history diversity represented was limited by the small number of donors. Even with the large sequencing depth, rarefaction of the sorted-subset datasets indicated that sequencing was incomplete. When a few donors were compared, the shared fraction of clonotypes was around 5% for naive CD4, around 3.5% for naive CD8, roughly 2.5% for memory CD4, and around 0.37% for memory CD8. Larger estimated clonotype richness was generally found for naive subsets than for memory subsets. Higher generation probabilities were observed for clonotypes shared by all four sorted-subset donors than for non-shared clonotypes.

In the case of this clone: No antigen is known for it. The sample holds no much larger clone one base away, and base qualities are not on file.

Using the deep immunoSEQ assay, multiplex PCR amplified TCR CDR3 regions from genomic DNA. Extracted genomic DNA from each cell subset was distributed evenly across all wells of several immunoSEQ 96-well plates, and each plate was treated as a replicate. For sorted subsets, each replicate PCR was loaded with around 220 ng genomic DNA, equivalent to roughly 30,000 T cell genomes. The purified libraries were quantified using a Qubit 3.0 fluorometer, sized with a Bioanalyzer 2100, and then quantified again using the KAPA Library Quantification kit. A separate single-read 150-cycle Illumina NextSeq 550 flow cell was used to sequence each immunoSEQ 96-well plate. From the authors' description of their analysis: The immunoSEQ output contained only junctional sequences without quality scores, so filtering could not match that applied to full-length reads. To assign V/J genes and CDR3, sequences were annotated against IMGT germline references using PyIR, a Python wrapper for IgBLAST v1.9. Reads were removed for weak V/J assignments (E-value above 1e-6), missing CDR3, stop codons, out-of-frame junctions, or ambiguous translated residues. V3J clonotypes were defined as sequences sharing an identical inferred V gene, J gene, and CDR3 amino acid sequence. Percentage overlap between repertoires was calculated by dividing the number of shared unique clonotypes by the size of the smaller repertoire. Richness of each repertoire was evaluated using RTK rarefaction, the Chao1 estimator, and Recon v2.1 estimates of unobserved clonotypes. Generation probabilities for all TCRbeta clonotypes obtained by the gDNA method from a handful of donors were computed using OLGA. The table was pulled from immuneACCESS by TCRdb, which kept in-frame rearrangements only. Such tables lose some clones; where checked, under half of the loss comes from unresolved V genes, and the rest has no known cause. V and J calls and clone size are given by that table; D and trimming were obtained from the DNA. Across this sample there are some 500,000 clones, with approximately 95% seen only once. Of the sample, 0.05% to 0.08% falls within the top ten clones.

The receptor's source is a woman between 25 and 40 years old in good health. The V gene is TRBV2 and the J gene is TRBJ1-1, with 10 central nucleotides matching TRBD1. The material sequenced was naive CD4+ T cells sorted from blood. This specimen's cell subset or site label, interpreted: CD45RA+ positively selected. The CDR3 loop reads CASVGTGVYTEAFF. Here is the DNA: TGTGCCAGCGTAGGGACAGGGGTTTACACTGAAGCTTTCTTT.